This T cell receptor beta chain was recorded in a study of blood T cell repertoires in COVID-19. Looking at the study overall: Donors in the United States, Italy and Spain gave samples during acute or convalescent COVID-19. In each case, the material was cDNA or gDNA derived from T cells, B-cell-depleted T cells, or PBMCs.

In the original workflow: Nucleated cell counts were estimated from reference gene primer amplification. Sequenced by immunoSEQ multiplex PCR; TCRdb stores in-frame clones only, minus some. V and J calls plus clone size are reproduced from that table; the DNA served to infer D and trimming. The table has roughly 300,000 clones, 80% to 90% seen once; the top ten hold about 1.2%. Germline values: CDR1 SNHLY, CDR2 FYNNEI. V dropped 8 bases and J dropped 7; count of bases not matched to a gene: 5. CDR3 length equals 13 residues. The chain joins TRBV2 to TRBJ1-6, with TRBD1 matching 7 bases. This sequence was found in a woman aged 45-60 years with acute or convalescent COVID-19. The sequenced sample consisted of peripheral blood. DNA for the CDR3: TGTGCCAGCCCCGGGGACAGAAATTCACCCCTCCACTTT. This translates into CASPGDRNSPLHF.